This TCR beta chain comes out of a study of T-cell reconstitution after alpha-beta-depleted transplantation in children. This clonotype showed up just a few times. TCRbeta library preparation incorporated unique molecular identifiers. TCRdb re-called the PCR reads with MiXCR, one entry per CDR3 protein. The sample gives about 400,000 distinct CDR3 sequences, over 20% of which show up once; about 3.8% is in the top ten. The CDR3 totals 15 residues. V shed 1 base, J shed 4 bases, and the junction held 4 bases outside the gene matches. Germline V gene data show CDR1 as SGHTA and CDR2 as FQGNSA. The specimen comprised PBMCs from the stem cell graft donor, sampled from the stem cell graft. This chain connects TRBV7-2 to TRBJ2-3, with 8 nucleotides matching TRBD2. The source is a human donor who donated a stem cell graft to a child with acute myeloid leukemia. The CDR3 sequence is CASSLGGRRSDTQYF. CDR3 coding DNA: TGTGCCAGCAGCTTAGGCGGGAGGAGGTCAGATACGCAGTATTTT.